This T cell receptor (beta chain) was identified during a study of cytotoxic CD8 clonotypes in ibrutinib-treated CLL. In the study overall: Response material was collected after a median around 12 months of treatment, range 6 to 36.

Notes on the study in general: Public clonotypes, an uncommon group, contracted or remained stable on treatment. The times at which samples were taken varied between sustained-remission and progressing patients.

Sequenced by immunoSEQ multiplex PCR; TCRdb stores in-frame clones only, minus some. In the table there are approximately 280,000 clones, 65% to 85% of which are singletons. A note on this clone: Its target is unknown.

The sequence came from a human donor with chronic lymphocytic leukemia. Sequencing was performed on PBMCs, taken at disease progression, from a patient treated with ibrutinib.

The chain's CDR3 is CASSQDHESRGTQYF. The CDR3 DNA reads TGCGCCAGCAGCCAAGATCATGAGAGCCGGGGGACCCAGTACTTC. The chain combines TRBV4-1 with TRBJ2-5; TRBD2 is a possible D gene (5 bases). Germline assignment: CDR1 MGHRA and CDR2 YSYEKL. V was cut by 0 bases and J by 7 bases, with 15 bases left in between. The CDR3 extends over 15 amino acids.